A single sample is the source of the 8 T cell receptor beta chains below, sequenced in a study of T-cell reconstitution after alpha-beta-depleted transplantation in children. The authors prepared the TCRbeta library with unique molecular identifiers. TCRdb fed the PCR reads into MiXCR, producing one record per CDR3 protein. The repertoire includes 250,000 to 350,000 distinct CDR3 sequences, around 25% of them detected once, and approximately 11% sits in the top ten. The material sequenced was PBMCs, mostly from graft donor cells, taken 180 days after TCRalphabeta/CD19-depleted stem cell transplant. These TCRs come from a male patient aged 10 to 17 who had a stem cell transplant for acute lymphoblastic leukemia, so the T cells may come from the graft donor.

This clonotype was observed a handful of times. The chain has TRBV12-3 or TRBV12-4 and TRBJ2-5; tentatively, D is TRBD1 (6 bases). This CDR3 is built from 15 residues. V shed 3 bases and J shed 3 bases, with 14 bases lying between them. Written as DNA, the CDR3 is TGTGCCAGCAGTTTTGCCGGGACAATCAAAGAGACCCAGTACTTC. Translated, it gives CASSFAGTIKETQYF.

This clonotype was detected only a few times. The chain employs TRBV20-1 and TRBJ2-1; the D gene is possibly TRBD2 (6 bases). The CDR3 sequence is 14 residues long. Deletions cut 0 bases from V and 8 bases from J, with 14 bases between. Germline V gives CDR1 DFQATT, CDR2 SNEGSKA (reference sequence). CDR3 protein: CSARDSRRGDEQFF. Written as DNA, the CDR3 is TGCAGTGCTAGAGATTCAAGGCGGGGTGATGAGCAGTTCTTC.

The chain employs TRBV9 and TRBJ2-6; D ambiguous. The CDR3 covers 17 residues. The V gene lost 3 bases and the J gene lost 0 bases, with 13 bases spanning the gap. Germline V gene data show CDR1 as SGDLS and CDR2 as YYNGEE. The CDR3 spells CASSAWTDVSGANVLTF. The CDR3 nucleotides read TGTGCCAGCAGCGCTTGGACGGACGTCTCTGGGGCCAACGTCCTGACTTTC.

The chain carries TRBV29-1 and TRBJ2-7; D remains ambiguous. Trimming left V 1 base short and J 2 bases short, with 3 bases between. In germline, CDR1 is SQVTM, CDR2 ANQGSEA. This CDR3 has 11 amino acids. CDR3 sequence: CSVEVPYEQYF. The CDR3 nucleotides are TGCAGCGTTGAAGTCCCCTACGAGCAGTACTTC.

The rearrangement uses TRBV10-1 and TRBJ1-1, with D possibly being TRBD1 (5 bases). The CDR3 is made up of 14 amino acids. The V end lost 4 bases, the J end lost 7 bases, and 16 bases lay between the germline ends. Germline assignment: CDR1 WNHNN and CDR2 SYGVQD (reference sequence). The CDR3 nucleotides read TGCGCCAGCAGTGTAAGCAGGGTCGAGGGTGAAGCTTTCTTT. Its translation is CASSVSRVEGEAFF.

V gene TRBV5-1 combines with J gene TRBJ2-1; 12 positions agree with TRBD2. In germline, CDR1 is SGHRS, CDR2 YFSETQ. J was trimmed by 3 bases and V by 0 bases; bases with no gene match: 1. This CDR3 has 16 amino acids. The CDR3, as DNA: TGCGCCAGCAGCTTGGAGACTAGCGGGAGCTACAATGAGCAGTTCTTC. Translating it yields CASSLETSGSYNEQFF.

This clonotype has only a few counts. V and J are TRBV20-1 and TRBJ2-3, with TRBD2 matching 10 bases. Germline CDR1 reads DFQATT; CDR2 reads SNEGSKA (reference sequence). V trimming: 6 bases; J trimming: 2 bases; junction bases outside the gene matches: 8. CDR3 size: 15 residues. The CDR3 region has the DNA TGCAGTGCCCGCCGACTAGCGGGTGTCACAGATACGCAGTATTTT. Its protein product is CSARRLAGVTDTQYF.

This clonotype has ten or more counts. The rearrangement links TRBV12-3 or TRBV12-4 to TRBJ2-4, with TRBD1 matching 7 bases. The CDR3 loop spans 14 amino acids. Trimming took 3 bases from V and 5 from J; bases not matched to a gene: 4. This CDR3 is CASSFWDSQNIQYF. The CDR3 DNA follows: TGTGCCAGCAGTTTCTGGGACAGCCAAAACATTCAGTACTTC.